Listed below are T cell receptor beta chains from one sample, sequenced in a study of blood T cell repertoires in COVID-19. Sequencing used immunoSEQ multiplex PCR; TCRdb keeps in-frame clones, though not all of them. The table lists 150,000 to 200,000 clones, around 87% of them singletons. The sequencing sample was made of peripheral blood. These receptors originate from a man aged 50-60 years with acute or convalescent COVID-19. CDR3s include the opening cysteine and the closing phenylalanine or tryptophan. A D gene is named only where the DNA matches it firmly.

>TRBV9|TRBJ1-3|-
CASSVDFSSGNTIYF
>TRBV4-2|TRBJ2-2|-
CASSQDREPNTGELFF
>TRBV4-3|TRBJ2-2|-
CASSRAARTGELFF
>TRBV19|TRBJ1-6|-
CASSIVIGGPLHF
>TRBV19|TRBJ1-6|-
CRRGIVGSPLHF
>TRBV30|TRBJ2-2|-
CAWSKGAGELFF
>TRBV2|TRBJ1-3|TRBD1
CASGRQGISGNTIYF
>TRBV19|TRBJ1-3|-
CASTRGSELSGNTIYF
>TRBV7-2|TRBJ2-6|-
CASSLEFQGWANVLTF
>TRBV3-1/TRBV3-2|TRBJ1-5|-
CASSLSGDRPQHF
>TRBV18|TRBJ2-2|TRBD2
CASSPGTSGFTGELFF